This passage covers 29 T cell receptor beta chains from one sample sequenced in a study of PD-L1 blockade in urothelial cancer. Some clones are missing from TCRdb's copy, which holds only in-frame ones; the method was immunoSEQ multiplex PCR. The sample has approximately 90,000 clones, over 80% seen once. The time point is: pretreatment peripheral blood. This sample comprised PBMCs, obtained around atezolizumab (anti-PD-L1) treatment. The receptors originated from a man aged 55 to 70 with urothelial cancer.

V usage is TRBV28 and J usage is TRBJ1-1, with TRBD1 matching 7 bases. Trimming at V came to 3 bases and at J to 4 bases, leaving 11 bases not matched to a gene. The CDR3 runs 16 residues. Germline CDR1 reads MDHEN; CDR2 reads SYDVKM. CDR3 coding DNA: TGTGCCAGCAGTTTTCCCCGGCCAGGGGGTCGCACTGAAGCTTTCTTT. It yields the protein CASSFPRPGGRTEAFF.

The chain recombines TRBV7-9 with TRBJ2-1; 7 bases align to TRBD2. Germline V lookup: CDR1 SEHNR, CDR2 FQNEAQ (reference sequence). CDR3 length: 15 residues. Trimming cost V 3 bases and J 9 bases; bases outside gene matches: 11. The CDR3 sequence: CASSFTGLSGLEQFF. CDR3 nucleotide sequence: TGTGCCAGCAGCTTCACGGGACTATCGGGTCTTGAGCAGTTCTTC. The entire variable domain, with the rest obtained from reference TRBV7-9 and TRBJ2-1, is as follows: DTGVSQNPRHKITKRGQNVTFRCDPISEHNRLYWYRQTLGQGPEFLTYFQNEAQLEKSRLLSDRFSAERPKGSFSTLEIQRTEQGDSAMYLCASSFTGLSGLEQFFGPGTRLTVL.

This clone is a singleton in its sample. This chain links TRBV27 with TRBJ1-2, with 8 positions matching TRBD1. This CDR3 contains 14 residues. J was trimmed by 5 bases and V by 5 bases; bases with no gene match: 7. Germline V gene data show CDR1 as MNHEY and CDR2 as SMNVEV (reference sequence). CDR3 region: CASSKGQEIYGYTF. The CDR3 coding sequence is TGTGCCAGCAGTAAGGGACAGGAAATTTATGGCTACACCTTC.

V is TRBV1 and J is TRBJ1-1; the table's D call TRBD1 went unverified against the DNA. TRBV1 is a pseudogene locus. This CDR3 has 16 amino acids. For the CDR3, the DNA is TGCACCAGCGAGGTTAAGGCCAGGGGGTTAAACACTGAAGCTTTCTTT. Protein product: CTSEVKARGLNTEAFF.

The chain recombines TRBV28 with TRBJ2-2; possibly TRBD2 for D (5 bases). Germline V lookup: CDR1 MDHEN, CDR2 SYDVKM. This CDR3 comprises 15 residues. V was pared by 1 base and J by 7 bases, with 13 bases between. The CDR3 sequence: CASSLYLSGFGELFF. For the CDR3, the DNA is TGTGCCAGCAGTTTATATTTATCGGGGTTCGGGGAGCTGTTTTTT.

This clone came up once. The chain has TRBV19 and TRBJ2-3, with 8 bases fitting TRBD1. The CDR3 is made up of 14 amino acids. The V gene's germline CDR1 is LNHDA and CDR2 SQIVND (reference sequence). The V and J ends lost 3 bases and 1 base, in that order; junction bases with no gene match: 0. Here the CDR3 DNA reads TGTGCCAGTAGTATGGACAGGGGCACAGATACGCAGTATTTT. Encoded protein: CASSMDRGTDTQYF.

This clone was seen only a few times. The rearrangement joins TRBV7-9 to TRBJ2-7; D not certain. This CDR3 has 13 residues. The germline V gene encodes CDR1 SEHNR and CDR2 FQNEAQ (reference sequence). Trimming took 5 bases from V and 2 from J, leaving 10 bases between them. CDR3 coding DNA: TGTGCCAGCAGCCCCCGACATACCTACGAGCAGTACTTC. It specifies CASSPRHTYEQYF.

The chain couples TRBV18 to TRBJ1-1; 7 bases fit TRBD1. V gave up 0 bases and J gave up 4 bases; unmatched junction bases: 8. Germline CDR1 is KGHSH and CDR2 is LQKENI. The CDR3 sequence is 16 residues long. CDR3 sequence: CASSPPLAGGITEAFF. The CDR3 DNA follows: TGTGCCAGCTCACCACCTTTAGCAGGGGGGATCACTGAAGCTTTCTTT.

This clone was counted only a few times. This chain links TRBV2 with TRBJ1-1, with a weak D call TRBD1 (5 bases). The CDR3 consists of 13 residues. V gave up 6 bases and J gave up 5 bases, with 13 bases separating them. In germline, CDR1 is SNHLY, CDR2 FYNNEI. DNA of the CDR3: TGTGCCAGCAGATCGGGGGTTCGAACTGAAGCTTTCTTT. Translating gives CASRSGVRTEAFF.

CDR3 in DNA: TGTGCCAGCAGCGGGATGCGGGAGAAGACGAGTGAGCAGTTCTTC. Its translation: CASSGMREKTSEQFF. The rearrangement uses TRBV9 and TRBJ2-1; TRBD2 agrees at 7 bases. The CDR3 spans 15 residues. Germline V gene data show CDR1 as SGDLS and CDR2 as YYNGEE. V shed 3 bases and J 9 bases; nucleotides not matched to a gene: 12.

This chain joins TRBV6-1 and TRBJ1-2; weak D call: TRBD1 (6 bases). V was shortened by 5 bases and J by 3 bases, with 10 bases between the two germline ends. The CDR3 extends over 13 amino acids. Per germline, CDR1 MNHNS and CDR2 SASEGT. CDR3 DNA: TGTGCCAGCAGTCGTCGACAGGACTATGGCTACACCTTC. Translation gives CASSRRQDYGYTF.

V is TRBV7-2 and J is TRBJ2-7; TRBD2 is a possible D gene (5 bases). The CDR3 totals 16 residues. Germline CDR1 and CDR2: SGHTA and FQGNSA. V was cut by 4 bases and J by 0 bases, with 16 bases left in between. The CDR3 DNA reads TGTGCCAGCAGCTCGCTAAGGACGGGGAGCTCCTACGAGCAGTACTTC. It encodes CASSSLRTGSSYEQYF.

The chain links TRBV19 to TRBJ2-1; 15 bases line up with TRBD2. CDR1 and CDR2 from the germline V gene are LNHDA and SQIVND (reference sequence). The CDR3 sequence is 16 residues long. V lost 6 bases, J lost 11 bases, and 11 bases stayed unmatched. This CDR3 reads CASSGLAGGDPKQQFF. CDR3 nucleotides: TGTGCCAGTAGCGGACTAGCGGGAGGGGACCCAAAGCAGCAGTTCTTC.

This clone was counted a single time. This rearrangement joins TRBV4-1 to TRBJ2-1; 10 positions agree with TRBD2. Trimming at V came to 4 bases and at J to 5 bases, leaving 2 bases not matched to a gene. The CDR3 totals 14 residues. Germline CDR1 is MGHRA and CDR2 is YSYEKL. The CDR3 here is CASSRGLANNEQFF. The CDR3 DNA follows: TGCGCCAGCAGCCGGGGACTAGCGAACAATGAGCAGTTCTTC.

The CDR3 region is CASSQEGNQRGDTDTQYF. CDR3 DNA sequence: TGTGCCAGCAGCCAAGAGGGGAACCAGCGGGGGGATACAGATACGCAGTATTTT. The chain joins TRBV4-2 to TRBJ2-3; 9 positions match TRBD2. Germline V gene data show CDR1 as LGHNA and CDR2 as YNFKEQ. Unmatched junction bases numbered 10, after V lost 0 bases and J lost 3 bases. The CDR3 has 18 amino acids.

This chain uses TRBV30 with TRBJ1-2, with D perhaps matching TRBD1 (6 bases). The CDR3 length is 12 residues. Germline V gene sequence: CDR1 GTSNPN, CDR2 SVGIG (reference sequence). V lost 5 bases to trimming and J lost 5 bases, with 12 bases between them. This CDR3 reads CAWAQGTYGYTF. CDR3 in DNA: TGTGCCTGGGCACAGGGAACTTATGGCTACACCTTC.

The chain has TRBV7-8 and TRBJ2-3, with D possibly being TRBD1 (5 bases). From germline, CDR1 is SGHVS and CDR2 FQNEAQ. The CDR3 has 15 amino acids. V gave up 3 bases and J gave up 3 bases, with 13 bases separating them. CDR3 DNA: TGTGCCAGCAGCTTCGAGGCAGGGTGGACAGATACGCAGTATTTT. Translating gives CASSFEAGWTDTQYF. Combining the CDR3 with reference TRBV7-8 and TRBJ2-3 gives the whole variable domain GAGVSQSPRYKVAKRGQDVALRCDPISGHVSLFWYQQALGQGPEFLTYFQNEAQLDKSGLPSDRFFAERPEGSVSTLKIQRTQQEDSAVYLCASSFEAGWTDTQYFGPGTRLTVL.

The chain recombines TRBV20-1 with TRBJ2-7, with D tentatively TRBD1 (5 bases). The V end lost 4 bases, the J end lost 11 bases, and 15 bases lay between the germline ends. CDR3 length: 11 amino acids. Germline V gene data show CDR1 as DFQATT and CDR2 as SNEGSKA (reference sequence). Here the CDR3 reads CSATTQGKEYF. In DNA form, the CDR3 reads TGCAGTGCTACGACCCAGGGCAAGGAGTACTTC.

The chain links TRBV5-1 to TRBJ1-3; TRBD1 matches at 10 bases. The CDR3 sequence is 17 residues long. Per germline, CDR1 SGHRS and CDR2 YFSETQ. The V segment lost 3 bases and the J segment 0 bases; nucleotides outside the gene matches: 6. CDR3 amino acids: CASSWGQGHNSGNTIYF. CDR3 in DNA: TGCGCCAGCAGCTGGGGACAGGGGCATAACTCTGGAAACACCATATATTTT.

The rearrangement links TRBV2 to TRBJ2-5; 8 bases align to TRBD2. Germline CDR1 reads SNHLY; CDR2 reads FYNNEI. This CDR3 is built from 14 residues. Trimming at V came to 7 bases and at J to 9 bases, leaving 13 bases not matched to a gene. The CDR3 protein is CASTESLAERAQYF. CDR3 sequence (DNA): TGTGCCAGCACCGAGTCACTAGCGGAGAGGGCCCAGTACTTC. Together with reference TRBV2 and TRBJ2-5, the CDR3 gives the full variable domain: EPEVTQTPSHQVTQMGQEVILRCVPISNHLYFYWYRQILGQKVEFLVSFYNNEISEKSEIFDDQFSVERPDGSNFTLKIRSTKLEDSAMYFCASTESLAERAQYFGPGTRLLVL.

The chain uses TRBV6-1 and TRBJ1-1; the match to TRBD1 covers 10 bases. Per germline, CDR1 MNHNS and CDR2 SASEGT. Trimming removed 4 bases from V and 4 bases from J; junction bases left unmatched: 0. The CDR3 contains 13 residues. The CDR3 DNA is TGTGCCAGCAGTGGGACAGGGGGCACTGAAGCTTTCTTT. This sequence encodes CASSGTGGTEAFF.

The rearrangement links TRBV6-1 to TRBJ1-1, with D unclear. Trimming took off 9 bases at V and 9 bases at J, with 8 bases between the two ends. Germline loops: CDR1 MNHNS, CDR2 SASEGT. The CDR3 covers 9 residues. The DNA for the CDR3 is TGTGCCAGTCTCACACAAGCTTTCTTT. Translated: CASLTQAFF.

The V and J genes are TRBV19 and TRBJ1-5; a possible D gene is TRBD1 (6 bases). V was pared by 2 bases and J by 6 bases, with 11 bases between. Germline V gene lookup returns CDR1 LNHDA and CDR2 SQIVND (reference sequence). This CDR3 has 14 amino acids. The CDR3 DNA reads TGTGCCAGTAGTATACAGGGGAGGGGTCAGCCCCAGCATTTT. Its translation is CASSIQGRGQPQHF. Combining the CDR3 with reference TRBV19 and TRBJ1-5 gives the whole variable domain DGGITQSPKYLFRKEGQNVTLSCEQNLNHDAMYWYRQDPGQGLRLIYYSQIVNDFQKGDIAEGYSVSREKKESFPLTVTSAQKNPTAFYLCASSIQGRGQPQHFGDGTRLSIL.

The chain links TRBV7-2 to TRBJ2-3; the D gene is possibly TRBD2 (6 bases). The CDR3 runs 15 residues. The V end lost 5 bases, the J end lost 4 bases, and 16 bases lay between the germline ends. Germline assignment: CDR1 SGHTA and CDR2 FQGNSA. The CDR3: CASSISGSMADTQYF. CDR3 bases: TGTGCCAGCAGCATTAGCGGAAGTATGGCAGATACGCAGTATTTT.

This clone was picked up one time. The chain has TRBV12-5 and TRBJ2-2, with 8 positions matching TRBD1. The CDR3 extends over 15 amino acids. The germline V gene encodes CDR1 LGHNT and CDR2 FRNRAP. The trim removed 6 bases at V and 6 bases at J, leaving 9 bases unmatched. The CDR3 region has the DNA TGTGCTAGTGGCCCCGACAGGGGTGGTCCCGGGGAGCTGTTTTTT. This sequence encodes CASGPDRGGPGELFF.

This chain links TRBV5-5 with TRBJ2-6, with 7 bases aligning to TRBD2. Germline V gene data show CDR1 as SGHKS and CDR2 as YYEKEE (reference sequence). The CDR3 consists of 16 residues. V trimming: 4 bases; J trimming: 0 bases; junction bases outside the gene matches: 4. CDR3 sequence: CASSLGGTSGANVLTF. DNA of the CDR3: TGTGCCAGCAGCCTCGGGGGGACCTCTGGGGCCAACGTCCTGACTTTC.

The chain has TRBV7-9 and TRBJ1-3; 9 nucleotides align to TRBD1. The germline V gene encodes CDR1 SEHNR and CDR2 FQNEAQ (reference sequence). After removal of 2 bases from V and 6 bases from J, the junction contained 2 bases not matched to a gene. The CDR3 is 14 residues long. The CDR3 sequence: CASSLRTGVNTIYF. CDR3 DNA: TGTGCCAGCAGCTTACGGACAGGGGTAAACACCATATATTTT. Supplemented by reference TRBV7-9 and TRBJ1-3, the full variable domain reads DTGVSQNPRHKITKRGQNVTFRCDPISEHNRLYWYRQTLGQGPEFLTYFQNEAQLEKSRLLSDRFSAERPKGSFSTLEIQRTEQGDSAMYLCASSLRTGVNTIYFGEGSWLTVV.

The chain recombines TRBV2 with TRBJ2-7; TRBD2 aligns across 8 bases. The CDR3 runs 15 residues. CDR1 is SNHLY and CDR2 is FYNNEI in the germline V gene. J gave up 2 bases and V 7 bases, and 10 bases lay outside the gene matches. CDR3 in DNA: TGTGCCAGCAAATACCTCGGGGGGGGACCCTACGAGCAGTACTTC. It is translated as CASKYLGGGPYEQYF.

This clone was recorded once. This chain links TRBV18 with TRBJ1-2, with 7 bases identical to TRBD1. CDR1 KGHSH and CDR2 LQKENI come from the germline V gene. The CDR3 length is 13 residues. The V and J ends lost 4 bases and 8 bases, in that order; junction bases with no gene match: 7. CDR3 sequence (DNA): TGTGCCAGCTCACTCACAGGGGCGGAAGGCTACACCTTC. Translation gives CASSLTGAEGYTF.